The T cell receptor beta chain under discussion was sequenced for a study of blood T cell repertoires in COVID-19. Across the study: Researchers got acute and convalescent COVID-19 samples from the United States, Italy and Spain.

This CDR3 is built from 14 residues. With V trimmed by 5 bases and J by 7 bases, 10 bases remained unmatched. The germline V gene encodes CDR1 MNHEY and CDR2 SVGAGI. In the original processing: Amplification of reference gene primers provided the estimated nucleated cell counts. The table came from immunoSEQ multiplex PCR; TCRdb's copy has only in-frame clones and leaves some out. The V and J calls and the clone size are those of that table, but D and trimming were determined from the DNA. The sample has around 340,000 clones; around nine tenths are singletons. Participants, roughly 18 to 90 years old, spanned 25 or so US areas. Clinical history as reported by participants underpinned cohort assignment.

The sample was PBMCs or T cells enriched from blood (not recorded which). This clonotype was obtained from a woman younger than 45 who had been exposed to COVID-19. The chain couples TRBV6-5 to TRBJ1-1, with 7 bases matching TRBD1. CDR3 amino acids: CASSLVRDSNEAFF. In DNA form, the CDR3 reads TGTGCCAGCAGTCTTGTCCGGGACAGTAATGAAGCTTTCTTT.